This passage covers 10 T cell receptor beta chains from one sample sequenced in a study of tumor-infiltrating lymphocytes in primary liver carcinoma. Reverse transcription of approximately 500 ng total RNA with a constant-region primer produced TCR beta cDNA. Nested multiplex PCR, run for three rounds with slightly modified ARM-PCR, yielded TCR beta libraries. Primers for the first two PCR rounds were TRBV1-TRBV30 forward primers and a C-beta reverse primer (approximately 10 cycles per round). TCRdb re-derived calls from the multiplex PCR reads in MiXCR, one entry per CDR3 protein. Among fewer than 350,000 distinct CDR3 sequences listed, 65% were seen once. Germline DNA was extracted too, while blood RNA derived from unsorted whole blood. Material for sequencing was peripheral blood. Every receptor here comes from a man in his forties with primary liver carcinoma and hepatitis B virus infection.

This clonotype has just one count. A read error may be the cause here, since a much bigger clone is one base away. The chain uses TRBV6-6 and TRBJ2-3; 7 nucleotides align to TRBD1. This CDR3 is 15 amino acids long. The V and J ends lost 5 bases and 2 bases, in that order; junction bases with no gene match: 7. Germline values: CDR1 MNHNY, CDR2 SVGAGI (reference sequence). For the CDR3, the DNA is TGTGCCAGCAGTCAGGGACAGAGGGTCACAGATACGCAGTATTTT. Its translation is CASSQGQRVTDTQYF.

The rearrangement joins TRBV5-4 to TRBJ2-3; 7 bases fit TRBD2. The ends lost 9 bases at V and 4 bases at J; junction bases unmatched: 11. From germline, CDR1 is SGHNT and CDR2 YYREEE (reference sequence). There are 14 residues in the CDR3. CDR3 DNA sequence: TGTGCCACCCAGTGGTGGGAGGGGCCAGATACGCAGTATTTT. Translated: CATQWWEGPDTQYF. Filled out from reference TRBV5-4 and TRBJ2-3, the complete variable domain reads ETGVTQSPTHLIKTRGQQVTLRCSSQSGHNTVSWYQQALGQGPQFIFQYYREEENGRGNFPPRFSGLQFPNYSSELNVNALELDDSALYLCATQWWEGPDTQYFGPGTRLTVL.

This clonotype was recorded many times. The genes are TRBV6-6 and TRBJ1-2; no clear D. V lost 7 bases and J 6 bases, leaving 12 bases between the germline ends. The CDR3 length is 12 residues. Germline CDR1 MNHNY, CDR2 SVGAGI (reference sequence). CDR3: CASTLSGNGYTF. DNA of the CDR3: TGTGCCAGCACCCTTTCGGGGAATGGCTACACCTTC.

In the case of this clonotype: One end of the junction varies from germline; a read error may be responsible. The rearrangement joins TRBV4-2 to TRBJ1-3; D is unclear. The CDR3 consists of 18 residues. Per germline, CDR1 LGHNA and CDR2 YNFKEQ. CDR3 DNA sequence: TGTGCCAGTAGCCAAGACCGGCCGACCGTTAACTTTGGAAACACCATATATTTT. As protein: CASSQDRPTVNFGNTIYF.

This clonotype was detected only a few times. J is TRBJ2-7 and V is TRBV4-1, with 10 bases that match TRBD1. V shed 4 bases and J 6 bases; nucleotides not matched to a gene: 9. This CDR3 has 15 residues. Germline loops: CDR1 MGHRA, CDR2 YSYEKL. The CDR3 region has the DNA TGCGCCAGCAGCCTCGGGACAGGGGCCGTCGGCGAGCAGTACTTC. Translation: CASSLGTGAVGEQYF.

A word on this clonotype: Its ends do not fully match the called genes, so a read error is possible. This chain connects TRBV6-5 to TRBJ1-1; 8 bases agree with TRBD1. In germline, CDR1 is MNHEY, CDR2 SVGAGI. The CDR3 sequence is 20 residues long. Here the CDR3 DNA reads TGTGCCAGCAGTTACTTAACGCCAAGGGGGACAGGTATATCGGGCACTGAAACTTTCTTT. It is translated as CASSYLTPRGTGISGTETFF.

The chain is built from TRBV6-5 and TRBJ2-2; 7 positions match TRBD2. V dropped 6 bases and J dropped 15; count of bases not matched to a gene: 7. The germline V gene encodes CDR1 MNHEY and CDR2 SVGAGI. The CDR3 is 11 residues long. In DNA form, the CDR3 reads TGTGCCAGCAGAGAGTCCGGGGGGATGTTTTTT. Translating gives CASRESGGMFF.

About this clonotype: One end of the junction is discordant with germline, which a read error may explain. The chain joins TRBV5-6 to TRBJ2-7, with 8 positions matching TRBD1. CDR3 length: 13 residues. From germline, CDR1 is SGHDT and CDR2 YYEEEE. CDR3 region: CASRRTGSYGQYF. Here the CDR3 DNA reads TGTGCCAGCAGACGGACAGGGTCCTACGGGCAGTACTTC.

This clonotype came up a few times. The rearrangement links TRBV6-5 to TRBJ2-3; the D is unclear. CDR3 size: 12 residues. Looked up from germline, CDR1 is MNHEY and CDR2 is SVGAGI. Trimming removed 5 bases from V and 5 bases from J, with 8 bases in between. This CDR3 is CASSNFGDTQYF. The CDR3, as DNA: TGTGCCAGCAGTAACTTTGGAGATACGCAGTATTTT.

This clonotype was counted many times. The chain is built from TRBV29-1 and TRBJ2-6; no clear D. This CDR3 has 12 amino acids. CDR1 and CDR2 from the germline V gene are SQVTM and ANQGSEA. Trimming left V 7 bases short and J 0 bases short, with 4 bases between. CDR3 loop: CSANSGANVLTF. Here the CDR3 DNA reads TGCAGCGCCAACTCTGGGGCCAACGTCCTGACTTTC.